The rows below give T cell receptor beta chains drawn from one sample of a study of identical twins. TCRdb used MiXCR to reprocess the 5' RACE reads, holding one entry per CDR3 protein. This sample has 500,000 to 650,000 distinct CDR3 sequences; around 7.5% occur once, and the top ten carry 1.6%. The same data also went into a second study, on yellow fever vaccine responses in identical twins.

Sequencing was done on a sample of PBMCs. These receptors all stem from a young woman in good health. Each CDR3 is given with its conserved first and last residue. The D gene is left open where the match is weak. The size of a clone is reported for some rows only, either as once, few or many, or as a class for expanded clones.

v_call,clone_size,d_call,cdr3_length,j_call,cdr3_nt,cdr3_aa
TRBV21-1,many,-,16,TRBJ2-5,TGTGCCAGCAGCAAAGGGGGACCAGCGGGGACAGAGACCCAGTACTTC,CASSKGGPAGTETQYF
TRBV5-1,many,TRBD2,18,TRBJ2-1,TGCGCCAGCAGCATGGGACTAGCGGGCATCTCGGTGGTCAATGAGCAGTTCTTC,CASSMGLAGISVVNEQFF
TRBV7-6,many,-,15,TRBJ2-1,TGTGCCAGCAGCCCGGGGCAGGGATCTTTCAATGAGCAGTTCTTC,CASSPGQGSFNEQFF
TRBV5-5,-,-,16,TRBJ2-3,TGTGCCAGCAGCCACCGGGTCCTCTGCCTCACAGATACGCAGTATTTT,CASSHRVLCLTDTQYF
TRBV12-3/TRBV12-4,few,-,13,TRBJ2-7,TGTGCCAGCAGGTACGGAGCGGGCTACGAGCAGTACTTC,CASRYGAGYEQYF
TRBV7-6,-,TRBD1,14,TRBJ2-3,TGTGCCAGCAGCCAACTTCAGGGGGTGGATACGCAGTATTTT,CASSQLQGVDTQYF
TRBV20-1,few,TRBD1,18,TRBJ1-2,TGCAGTGCGTACCGACAGGGGGCGAGAAGTCAGCGGTACTATGGCTACACCTTC,CSAYRQGARSQRYYGYTF
TRBV5-5,-,-,15,TRBJ2-2,TGTGCCAGCAGCCAAAAAGCGGGCCACACCGGGGAGCTGTTTTTT,CASSQKAGHTGELFF
TRBV7-2,-,TRBD2,15,TRBJ2-2,TGTGCCAGCAGCTCGGGGACTAAAAACACCGGGGAGCTGTTTTTT,CASSSGTKNTGELFF
TRBV6-1,few,TRBD1,16,TRBJ2-7,TGTGCCAGCAGTAAGCCGAGGACAGGGGGTTTAGACGAGCAGTACTTC,CASSKPRTGGLDEQYF
TRBV29-1,many,-,14,TRBJ2-2,TGCAGCGTCCAGGGCCCCGGGTACACCGGGGAGCTGTTTTTT,CSVQGPGYTGELFF
TRBV11-2,many,TRBD1,17,TRBJ2-3,TGTGCCAGCAGCTTAGCCCCTGGACAGGGGGGCACAGATACGCAGTATTTT,CASSLAPGQGGTDTQYF
TRBV3-1,many,-,13,TRBJ2-5,TGTGCCAGCAGCCAAGCAGCCGAAGAGACCCAGTACTTC,CASSQAAEETQYF
TRBV6-5,few,-,15,TRBJ1-2,TGTGCCAGCAGTTACCGCCCCGGGACTCACTATGGCTACACCTTC,CASSYRPGTHYGYTF